This record covers a single TCR beta chain. At one of its ends the junction is not consistent with the germline gene, which may arise from a read error. The entry originates in a study of T cell responses to AZD1222 COVID-19 vaccine. Study overall: Samples with a second dose at about 4 or about 12 weeks were pooled together.

Assay used: immunoSEQ multiplex PCR; TCRdb lists only in-frame clones, some missing. The table records 130,000 or so clones, more than 75% of them present only once. The receptor comes from an adult in good health. Material: peripheral blood, obtained on day 0 of AZD1222 vaccination.

This chain's CDR3 is CASSVAGGLAGETQYF. CDR3 coding DNA: TGTGCCAGCAGCGTAGCGGGGGGACTAGCTGGAGAGACCCAGTACTTC. This chain links TRBV7-2 with TRBJ2-5, with 10 bases lining up with TRBD2. The CDR3 runs to 16 residues. Germline CDR1 reads SGHTA; CDR2 reads FQGNSA.